What follows is one TCR beta chain and its context. Its antigen is unidentified. The CDR3 runs to 14 residues. The germline V gene encodes CDR1 MNHNS and CDR2 SASEGT. V shed 8 bases, J shed 2 bases, and the junction held 9 bases outside the gene matches. This sample was taken from a study of cytomegalovirus exposure and HLA in healthy donors. Across the study: A data release that came early held tens of millions of unique TCRs from HLA-typed donors. Study-wide results and limits: A later analysis found common viral pathogens apparently linked to several of the most significant clusters. A few CMV-associated chains were confirmed in vitro to be specific for CMV antigens. No immune exposure information besides CMV serostatus was available.

PCR amplification relied on 60 Vbeta primers (plus 13 Jbeta primers). This table comes from immunoSEQ multiplex PCR, and its TCRdb copy is limited to in-frame clones, with some not included. The sample has about 110,000 clones, roughly 70% seen once. This TCR was recovered from a man aged 40-55 years in good health and CMV-seropositive. The rearrangement joins TRBV6-1 to TRBJ2-7; 7 nucleotides align to TRBD1. The sequencing input was PBMCs. The CDR3 is CASVRDRETYEQYF. The CDR3 coding sequence is TGTGCCAGCGTCCGAGACAGGGAGACCTACGAGCAGTACTTC.